This section outlines one T cell receptor (beta chain) sequence together with its context. This sample is drawn from a study of blood T cell repertoires in COVID-19. In the study overall: Researchers got acute and convalescent COVID-19 samples from the United States, Italy and Spain.

V gave up 2 bases and J gave up 5 bases; unmatched junction bases: 8. The CDR3 runs 15 residues. Germline CDR1 and CDR2: SGHRS and YFSETQ. The table came from immunoSEQ multiplex PCR; TCRdb's copy has only in-frame clones and leaves some out. Altogether about 200,000 clones are present, 75% to 90% being singletons, with the ten largest covering over 2.5%. Specimen: peripheral blood. This sequence joins TRBV5-1 and TRBJ2-5, with 8 bases identical to TRBD1. This sequence was found in a man aged 55 to 70 with acute or convalescent COVID-19. Here the CDR3 DNA reads TGCGCCAGCAGCTTAGGACAGGGTTCTCGGGAGACCCAGTACTTC. This gives the protein CASSLGQGSRETQYF.